This is a list of T cell receptor beta chains from one sample in a study of blood T cell repertoires in COVID-19. Measured with immunoSEQ multiplex PCR; TCRdb has only the in-frame clones, and not every one. The table has about 120,000 clones, more than 70% seen once; the top ten hold 3.9%. Sequencing used peripheral blood. The receptors come from a man in his sixties with acute or convalescent COVID-19. CDR3s include the opening cysteine and the closing phenylalanine or tryptophan. The D gene is left open where the match is weak. The size field is filled for only some rows; it gives once, few, many or a size class.

>TRBJ2-1|-|TRBD1|TRBV19
TGTGCCAGTAGTATGAGGGGGCTCAATGAGCAGTTCTTC
CASSMRGLNEQFF
>TRBJ2-2|once|-|TRBV6-5
TGTGCCAGCAGCTTCCAGGGATTTGGGGAGCTGTTTTTT
CASSFQGFGELFF
>TRBJ1-3|once|TRBD1|TRBV2
TGTGCCAGCAGTGCCCGACAGGGATCCATATCTGGAAACACCATATATTTT
CASSARQGSISGNTIYF
>TRBJ2-2|once|-|TRBV7-6
TGTGCCAGCAGCTTAGCGAACGAGACAGGTCTAAACACCGGGGAGCTGTTTTTT
CASSLANETGLNTGELFF
>TRBJ2-7|-|-|TRBV2
TGTGCCAGCGTGGGAGTGGGCAGCTACTACGAGCAGTACTTC
CASVGVGSYYEQYF
>TRBJ2-1|-|TRBD2|TRBV5-5
TGTGCCAGCAGTTTAGGACTAGCGGGTTGGAATGAGCAGTTCTTC
CASSLGLAGWNEQFF
>TRBJ1-6|once|TRBD1|TRBV28
TGTGCCAGCGGAGGACAGGGGAATTCACCCCTCCACTTT
CASGGQGNSPLHF
>TRBJ2-2|-|TRBD2|TRBV4-3
TGCGCCAGCAGCCAAGATAGACTAGCGTGGACCGGGGAGCTGTTTTTT
CASSQDRLAWTGELFF
>TRBJ2-1|few|TRBD2|TRBV10-3
TGTGCCATCAGTGGGACTAGCGGGAGCGAGGGTGAGCAGTTCTTC
CAISGTSGSEGEQFF
>TRBJ2-7|-|TRBD1|TRBV10-3
TGTGCCTCCCTGGGACAGGGGGAAAGGGAGCAGTACTTC
CASLGQGEREQYF
>TRBJ2-1|-|-|TRBV5-6
TGTGCCAGCAGCCAGGTGGGGGCTTCCTACAATGAGCAGTTCTTC
CASSQVGASYNEQFF
>TRBJ2-2|-|TRBD2|TRBV2
TGTGCCACCTCCAGCGGGAGGGACACCGGGGAGCTGTTTTTT
CATSSGRDTGELFF
>TRBJ1-1|-|TRBD1|TRBV5-6
TGTGCCAGCAGTTACCCGGGACAGTCCTTGAACACTGAAGCTTTCTTT
CASSYPGQSLNTEAFF
>TRBJ2-2|-|-|TRBV7-8
TGTGCCAGCAGCTTACGGGCGGGTACGAACACCGGGGAGCTGTTTTTT
CASSLRAGTNTGELFF
>TRBJ2-2|few|TRBD1|TRBV9
TGTGCCAGCAGCGCCGGACAGGCGAGGGCCGGGGAGCTGTTTTTT
CASSAGQARAGELFF
>TRBJ1-1|few|-|TRBV7-9
TGTGCCACCACCCAGGATGACACTGAAGCTTTCTTT
CATTQDDTEAFF
>TRBJ1-4|-|-|TRBV3-1/TRBV3-2
TGTGCCAGCAGCCAATTTTGGACAGCAACTAATGAAAAACTGTTTTTT
CASSQFWTATNEKLFF
>TRBJ1-1|-|TRBD1|TRBV30
TGTGCCTGGAGTGTCGGCGGGACAGGGGGCACTGAAGCTTTCTTT
CAWSVGGTGGTEAFF
>TRBJ1-5|few|TRBD1|TRBV19
TGTGCCAGTAGTTTAACGACAGGGGTCGGAAGCAATCAGCCCCAGCATTTT
CASSLTTGVGSNQPQHF
>TRBJ2-7|-|TRBD1|TRBV29-1
TGCAGCGTTGGCAGTACCGGGACAGGGGCCTTCGAGCAGTACTTC
CSVGSTGTGAFEQYF
>TRBJ2-5|-|-|TRBV3-1/TRBV3-2
TGTGCCAGCAGCCAACTGACAGGAGGAGGAGAGACCCAGTACTTC
CASSQLTGGGETQYF
>TRBJ2-5|-|-|TRBV4-2
TGTGCCAGCAGCCAAGGTTCAGGCGAGACCCAGTACTTC
CASSQGSGETQYF
>TRBJ2-7|-|TRBD2|TRBV5-1
TGCGCCAGCAGCCCTTATAGCGGGAGTGAGGTGTACGAGCAGTACTTC
CASSPYSGSEVYEQYF
>TRBJ2-7|once|TRBD2|TRBV7-2
TGTGCCAGCAGCTTAGAGGCTAGCGGGAGGGCCTACGAGCAGTACTTC
CASSLEASGRAYEQYF
>TRBJ2-2|medium-sized|-|TRBV9
TGTGCCAGCAGCGTCCTTCAATCGGCGAACACCGGGGAGCTGTTTTTT
CASSVLQSANTGELFF
>TRBJ2-5|few|-|TRBV6-5
TGTGCCAGCAGTTCATCGGACATGGAAGAGACCCAGTACTTC
CASSSSDMEETQYF
>TRBJ2-5|once|-|TRBV11-2
TGTGCCAGCAGCTTAGAAGTGTCGGCTGGCGGGACCCAGTACTTC
CASSLEVSAGGTQYF
>TRBJ2-1|-|-|TRBV21-1
TGTGCCAGCAACGGACTAGCGGGAGGGGTTGAGCAGTTCTTC
CASNGLAGGVEQFF
>TRBJ2-3|-|TRBD1|TRBV19
TGTGCCATCGCGACAGGGCCGAGCACAGATACGCAGTATTTT
CAIATGPSTDTQYF
>TRBJ2-1|-|-|TRBV24-1
TGTGCCACCAGTGTTCCAGGGGGGAATGAGCAGTTCTTC
CATSVPGGNEQFF
>TRBJ1-2|-|-|TRBV7-9
TGTGCCAGCAGCCCATGGGCCGACTATGGCTACACCTTC
CASSPWADYGYTF
>TRBJ2-7|-|TRBD1|TRBV5-5
TGTGCCAGCAGCTTAACCACCGGACAGGGGCCTTACCAGCAGTACTTC
CASSLTTGQGPYQQYF
>TRBJ1-2|-|-|TRBV5-4
TGTGCCAGCAGCCCTCAACAGGGTAGAGGAGAAGGCTACACCTTC
CASSPQQGRGEGYTF
>TRBJ2-1|few|-|TRBV3-1/TRBV3-2
TGTGCCAGCAGCCGGCACCGCTCCTACAATGAGCAGTTCTTC
CASSRHRSYNEQFF
>TRBJ2-1|-|-|TRBV24-1
TGTGCCACCAGTGATTTGGCGGGCAATGAGCAGTTCTTC
CATSDLAGNEQFF
>TRBJ2-7|-|TRBD1|TRBV28
TGTGCCAGCAGCCTTGGACAGGCCGCCTACGAGCAGTACTTC
CASSLGQAAYEQYF
>TRBJ1-1|-|-|TRBV6-5
TGTGCCAGCAGTTACTCGGTTGGGGCAGGTGGGGCTGAAGCTTTCTTT
CASSYSVGAGGAEAFF
>TRBJ2-1|-|TRBD1|TRBV28
TGTGCCAGCAGTTTGGCGACAGGGAATGAGCAGTTCTTC
CASSLATGNEQFF
>TRBJ2-3|-|TRBD2|TRBV5-1
TGCGCCAGTAAAGCGGGATCCACAGATACGCAGTATTTT
CASKAGSTDTQYF
>TRBJ2-7|-|-|TRBV7-9
TGTGCCAGCAGCGGGGTGAGGGGGGGAACCTACGAGCAGTACTTC
CASSGVRGGTYEQYF
>TRBJ2-2|-|TRBD1|TRBV27
TGTGCCAGCAGTTTCAATTTTGGACAGGGGGCCGGGGAGCTGTTTTTT
CASSFNFGQGAGELFF